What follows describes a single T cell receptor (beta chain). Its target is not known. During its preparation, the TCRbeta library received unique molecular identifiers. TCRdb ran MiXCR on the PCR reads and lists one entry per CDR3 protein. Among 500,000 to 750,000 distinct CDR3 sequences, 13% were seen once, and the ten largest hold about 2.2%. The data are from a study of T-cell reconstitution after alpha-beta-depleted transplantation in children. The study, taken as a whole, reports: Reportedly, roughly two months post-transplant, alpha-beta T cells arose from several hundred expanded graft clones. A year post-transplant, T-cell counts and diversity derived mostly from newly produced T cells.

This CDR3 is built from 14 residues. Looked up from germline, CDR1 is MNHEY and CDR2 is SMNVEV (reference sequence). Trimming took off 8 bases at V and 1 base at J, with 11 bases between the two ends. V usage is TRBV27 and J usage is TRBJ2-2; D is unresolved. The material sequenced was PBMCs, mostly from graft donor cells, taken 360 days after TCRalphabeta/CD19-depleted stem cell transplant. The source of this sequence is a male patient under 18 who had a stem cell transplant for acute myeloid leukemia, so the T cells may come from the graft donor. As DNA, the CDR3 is TGTGCCAGCCGTGTAAGACTGAACACCGGGGAGCTGTTTTTT. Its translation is CASRVRLNTGELFF.